These T cell receptor beta chains were read from a single sample in a study of blood T cell repertoires in COVID-19. Assay: immunoSEQ multiplex PCR; the TCRdb copy retains only in-frame clones and omits some. The sample holds about 97,000 clones, around 92% seen once. The sequenced material came from peripheral blood. The origin of the receptors is a man aged 50-60 years with active COVID-19. Both conserved end residues are part of each CDR3. Each record gives: V gene, J gene, D gene, clone size, CDR3 protein, CDR3 DNA. The D gene is left open where the match is weak. The size field is filled for only some rows; it gives once, few, many or a size class.

V: TRBV30; J: TRBJ1-4; D: -; size: -; CDR3: CASTSGTGGNMFF; DNA: TGTGCCTCCACCTCCGGGACCGGGGGAAATATGTTTTTT
V: TRBV27; J: TRBJ2-1; D: -; size: -; CDR3: CASSLDTYNEQFF; DNA: TGTGCCAGCAGCCTTGACACCTACAATGAGCAGTTCTTC
V: TRBV7-2; J: TRBJ1-5; D: TRBD1; size: -; CDR3: CASRLTGETQPQHF; DNA: TGTGCCAGCAGATTGACAGGGGAGACTCAGCCCCAGCATTTT
V: TRBV29-1; J: TRBJ2-5; D: TRBD2; size: -; CDR3: CSSSGRAKGGETQYF; DNA: TGCAGCTCGAGCGGGAGGGCCAAAGGCGGCGAGACCCAGTACTTC
V: TRBV27; J: TRBJ2-7; D: TRBD2; size: -; CDR3: CASSLKAGNSYEQYF; DNA: TGTGCCAGCAGTTTAAAAGCGGGAAACTCCTACGAGCAGTACTTC
V: TRBV3-1/TRBV3-2; J: TRBJ2-2; D: -; size: -; CDR3: CASSWDTNTGELFF; DNA: TGTGCCAGCAGCTGGGACACGAACACCGGGGAGCTGTTTTTT
V: TRBV27; J: TRBJ2-7; D: TRBD2; size: -; CDR3: CASSRGLAEKYTTYEQYF; DNA: TGTGCCAGCAGTCGGGGACTAGCGGAGAAGTATACAACCTACGAGCAGTACTTC
V: TRBV2; J: TRBJ2-7; D: TRBD2; size: -; CDR3: CASTGPGTSDYEQYF; DNA: TGTGCCAGCACCGGGCCAGGGACTAGCGACTACGAGCAGTACTTC
V: TRBV27; J: TRBJ1-5; D: -; size: -; CDR3: CASSGLNSNQPQHF; DNA: TGTGCCAGCAGTGGACTGAATAGCAATCAGCCCCAGCATTTT
V: TRBV2; J: TRBJ1-2; D: -; size: once; CDR3: CASMRVYGYTF; DNA: TGTGCCAGCATGAGGGTCTATGGCTACACCTTC
V: TRBV7-9; J: TRBJ1-2; D: TRBD1; size: -; CDR3: CASSLGQGDYGYTF; DNA: TGTGCCAGCAGCCTGGGACAGGGCGACTATGGCTACACCTTC
V: TRBV11-2; J: TRBJ2-5; D: TRBD2; size: -; CDR3: CASSFGIGRDQETQYF; DNA: TGTGCCAGCAGCTTCGGCATCGGGAGGGACCAAGAGACCCAGTACTTC
V: TRBV27; J: TRBJ1-1; D: TRBD1; size: -; CDR3: CASSLLQGVVTEAFF; DNA: TGTGCCAGCAGTTTACTACAGGGGGTCGTCACTGAAGCTTTCTTT
V: TRBV6-4; J: TRBJ2-1; D: TRBD2; size: -; CDR3: CASSQGLAGVGHEQFF; DNA: TGTGCCAGCAGCCAGGGGCTAGCGGGAGTTGGCCATGAGCAGTTCTTC
V: TRBV11-2; J: TRBJ2-7; D: TRBD2; size: -; CDR3: CASSSLAGVGEQYF; DNA: TGTGCCAGCAGCTCCCTAGCGGGAGTAGGTGAGCAGTACTTC
V: TRBV7-6; J: TRBJ2-2; D: -; size: -; CDR3: CASSLGGGTTTGELFF; DNA: TGTGCCAGCAGCTTAGGAGGGGGGACTACCACCGGGGAGCTGTTTTTT
V: TRBV29-1; J: TRBJ2-4; D: -; size: -; CDR3: CSGAEGGLAKNIQYF; DNA: TGCAGCGGGGCGGAGGGGGGGCTAGCCAAAAACATTCAGTACTTC
V: TRBV28; J: TRBJ1-2; D: -; size: -; CDR3: CASSLLQGNYGYTF; DNA: TGTGCCAGCAGTTTATTACAGGGCAACTATGGCTACACCTTC
V: TRBV5-1; J: TRBJ1-2; D: -; size: -; CDR3: CASSLVSANYGYTF; DNA: TGCGCCAGCAGCTTGGTGTCGGCTAACTATGGCTACACCTTC
V: TRBV5-6; J: TRBJ1-1; D: -; size: -; CDR3: CASSPGDDEAFF; DNA: TGTGCCAGCAGCCCCGGAGACGATGAAGCTTTCTTT
V: TRBV3-1/TRBV3-2; J: TRBJ1-6; D: -; size: -; CDR3: CASSQAQGPLHF; DNA: TGTGCCAGCAGCCAAGCACAGGGACCCCTCCACTTT
V: TRBV18; J: TRBJ1-2; D: -; size: -; CDR3: CASSPPAYYGYTF; DNA: TGTGCCAGCTCACCACCAGCCTACTATGGCTACACCTTC
V: TRBV5-1; J: TRBJ2-6; D: -; size: once; CDR3: CASSISGLGANVLTF; DNA: TGCGCCAGCAGCATCTCGGGGTTAGGGGCCAACGTCCTGACTTTC
V: TRBV6-5; J: TRBJ2-7; D: TRBD1; size: -; CDR3: CASSRTGITYEQYF; DNA: TGTGCCAGCAGCCGGACAGGGATTACTTACGAGCAGTACTTC
V: TRBV2; J: TRBJ2-2; D: -; size: once; CDR3: CASGGFGTGELFF; DNA: TGTGCCAGCGGGGGGTTCGGCACCGGGGAGCTGTTTTTT
V: TRBV2; J: TRBJ2-5; D: -; size: -; CDR3: CASNTDTQETQYF; DNA: TGTGCCAGCAATACGGACACCCAAGAGACCCAGTACTTC
V: TRBV7-2; J: TRBJ1-2; D: -; size: -; CDR3: CASSDTTGLRGYGYTF; DNA: TGTGCCAGCAGCGATACCACAGGCCTAAGGGGCTATGGCTACACCTTC
V: TRBV7-9; J: TRBJ2-1; D: TRBD1; size: once; CDR3: CASSHRQGVDNEQFF; DNA: TGTGCCAGCAGCCACAGACAGGGTGTGGACAATGAGCAGTTCTTC
V: TRBV4-1; J: TRBJ1-4; D: TRBD1; size: -; CDR3: CASSPGQGSNEKLFF; DNA: TGCGCCAGCAGCCCCGGACAGGGTTCTAATGAAAAACTGTTTTTT
V: TRBV10-2; J: TRBJ2-5; D: TRBD2; size: -; CDR3: CASSGKTGTSGIGDQYF; DNA: TGCGCCAGCAGTGGAAAAACCGGGACTAGCGGGATAGGAGACCAGTACTTC
V: TRBV11-3; J: TRBJ2-6; D: TRBD1; size: -; CDR3: CASSQGTVISGANVLTF; DNA: TGTGCCAGCAGCCAAGGGACAGTTATCTCTGGGGCCAACGTCCTGACTTTC
V: TRBV19; J: TRBJ2-3; D: TRBD2; size: -; CDR3: CASSPQGLAGDTQYF; DNA: TGTGCCAGTAGTCCCCAGGGACTAGCGGGAGATACGCAGTATTTT
V: TRBV28; J: TRBJ2-6; D: TRBD1; size: -; CDR3: CASSSGQGVSGANVLTF; DNA: TGTGCCAGCAGTTCGGGACAGGGGGTCTCTGGGGCCAACGTCCTGACTTTC
V: TRBV7-9; J: TRBJ2-6; D: TRBD1; size: -; CDR3: CASSGPSGQFSGANVLTF; DNA: TGTGCCAGCAGCGGACCCTCGGGACAGTTCTCTGGGGCCAACGTCCTGACTTTC
V: TRBV4-1; J: TRBJ1-1; D: -; size: -; CDR3: CASSPEGGTGFEAFF; DNA: TGCGCCAGCAGCCCCGAAGGTGGTACAGGGTTTGAAGCTTTCTTT
V: TRBV6-1; J: TRBJ2-2; D: -; size: -; CDR3: CASSDISGRGTGELFF; DNA: TGTGCCAGCAGTGACATTAGCGGACGGGGCACCGGGGAGCTGTTTTTT
V: TRBV7-9; J: TRBJ2-7; D: TRBD2; size: once; CDR3: CASSFGGRRSYEQYF; DNA: TGTGCCAGCAGCTTCGGCGGGAGAAGATCCTACGAGCAGTACTTC
V: TRBV11-3; J: TRBJ2-2; D: TRBD1; size: -; CDR3: CASSKGTAGRELFF; DNA: TGTGCCAGCAGCAAAGGGACAGCCGGAAGGGAGCTGTTTTTT
V: TRBV29-1; J: TRBJ2-1; D: -; size: -; CDR3: CSVDRYLPGRGNEQFF; DNA: TGCAGCGTTGATCGTTATCTTCCTGGCCGGGGCAATGAGCAGTTCTTC
V: TRBV4-1; J: TRBJ2-5; D: -; size: -; CDR3: CASSQDFSGKETQYF; DNA: TGCGCCAGCAGCCAAGATTTTTCAGGGAAAGAGACCCAGTACTTC
V: TRBV6-5; J: TRBJ2-7; D: TRBD2; size: -; CDR3: CASSYGTSPPYEQYF; DNA: TGTGCCAGCAGTTACGGGACTAGCCCACCCTACGAGCAGTACTTC
V: TRBV11-2; J: TRBJ2-1; D: -; size: -; CDR3: CASSSSSSGYNEQFF; DNA: TGTGCCAGCAGCTCCTCTTCATCCGGTTACAATGAGCAGTTCTTC
V: TRBV5-4; J: TRBJ2-1; D: -; size: -; CDR3: CASSLPLLRRHNEQFF; DNA: TGTGCCAGCAGCTTGCCTCTACTCCGGAGGCACAATGAGCAGTTCTTC